These 10 T cell receptor beta chains originate from one sample sequenced in a study of technical replicates of blood from several donors (dated by TCRdb to 2016 to 2017). Library preparation employed the immunoSEQ multiplex PCR assay. Imported from immuneACCESS, the table was reduced by TCRdb to in-frame sequences with V and J called. These copies leave out some clones; in studies compared against another copy, an unresolved V gene accounts for under half, and the cause of the remainder is not known. Across this sample there are approximately 89,000 clones, with about 94% seen only once. The ten largest clones capture roughly 0.26% of the sample. Sequenced material: T cells isolated from PBMCs. The receptors were gathered from a human donor in good health.

This clone was detected once. This rearrangement joins TRBV9 to TRBJ2-1, with a weak D call TRBD1 (6 bases). V was cut by 0 bases and J by 2 bases, with 6 bases left in between. Per the germline V gene, CDR1 is SGDLS and CDR2 is YYNGEE. The CDR3 is made up of 14 amino acids. This chain's CDR3 is CASSVEGAYNEQFF. CDR3 nucleotide sequence: TGTGCCAGCAGCGTAGAGGGGGCCTACAATGAGCAGTTCTTC.

The rearrangement uses TRBV28 and TRBJ1-2; TRBD1 might be the D (6 bases). CDR1 and CDR2 from the germline V gene are MDHEN and SYDVKM. V was cut by 5 bases and J by 0 bases, with 10 bases left in between. This CDR3 region has 14 residues. The CDR3 nucleotides are TGTGCCAGCAGTAGCCCAGGGGCTAACTATGGCTACACCTTC. It specifies CASSSPGANYGYTF.

The chain combines TRBV7-9 with TRBJ1-6; TRBD1 is a possible D gene (6 bases). The CDR3 is 14 amino acids. In germline, CDR1 is SEHNR, CDR2 FQNEAQ (reference sequence). V was clipped by 0 bases and J by 10 bases, with 10 bases between them. CDR3 protein: CASSLAAGESPLHF. The CDR3 nucleotides read TGTGCCAGCAGCTTAGCGGCAGGGGAGTCACCCCTCCACTTT.

The chain has TRBV11-3 and TRBJ1-1; D uncertain. Germline V lookup: CDR1 SGHNT, CDR2 YENEEA. V was cut by 5 bases and J by 5 bases, with 12 bases left in between. This CDR3 comprises 13 residues. CDR3 in amino acids: CASSRAYATEAFF. The CDR3 DNA reads TGTGCCAGCAGCCGCGCCTATGCAACTGAAGCTTTCTTT.

The count of this clone is one. The V and J genes are TRBV27 and TRBJ2-1, with 11 nucleotides matching TRBD2. The germline V gene has CDR1 MNHEY and CDR2 SMNVEV (reference sequence). The trim removed 3 bases at V and 6 bases at J, leaving 1 base unmatched. This CDR3 contains 14 residues. The CDR3 bases are TGTGCCAGCAGTTTTAGCGGGGGGGCCAATGAGCAGTTCTTC. Translation gives CASSFSGGANEQFF.

The rearrangement joins TRBV29-1 to TRBJ2-3; 9 nucleotides line up with TRBD1. Germline CDR1 and CDR2: SQVTM and ANQGSEA. The J segment lost 2 bases and the V segment lost 8 bases, leaving 5 bases of the junction unmatched. There are 13 residues in the CDR3. The CDR3 spells CSLRDRDTDTQYF. The CDR3 coding sequence is TGCAGCCTAAGGGACAGGGACACAGATACGCAGTATTTT.

V and J are TRBV7-8 and TRBJ1-5; D is perhaps TRBD1 (5 bases). The germline V and J ends were trimmed by 0 bases and 4 bases, with 10 bases remaining between them. The germline CDR1 and CDR2 sequences are SGHVS and FQNEAQ. CDR3 length equals 15 residues. The CDR3 region is CASSLAGGANQPQHF. The CDR3 region has the DNA TGTGCCAGCAGCTTAGCGGGGGGTGCGAATCAGCCCCAGCATTTT.

With respect to this clone: As the CDR3 is not closed by the conserved phenylalanine or tryptophan, this likely results from a read error. No DNA is shown, since the ends of the CDR3 on it are uncertain; the CDR3 is the one TCRdb lists. The V call is TRBV7-9, the J call TRBJ2-7; no check of the table's D call, TRBD1, against the DNA was made. The CDR3 spans 12 amino acids, including both terminal residues. Looked up from germline, CDR1 is SEHNR and CDR2 is FQNEAQ (reference sequence). The CDR3: CASSLLQGPVLY.

CDR3 in DNA: TGTGCCAGCAGTGCCAGGCCCAATTATGAAGCTTTCTTT. Translated: CASSARPNYEAFF. The chain combines TRBV2 with TRBJ1-1; no clear D gene. Germline assignment: CDR1 SNHLY and CDR2 FYNNEI. This CDR3 region has 13 residues. V gave up 4 bases and J gave up 7 bases, with 13 bases separating them.

CDR3 in amino acids: CAWGLNQETQYF. The CDR3, as DNA: TGTGCCTGGGGGCTAAATCAAGAGACCCAGTACTTC. The V call is TRBV30, the J call TRBJ2-5; D unresolved. From germline, CDR1 is GTSNPN and CDR2 SVGIG (reference sequence). Trimming left V 5 bases short and J 2 bases short, with 9 bases between. CDR3 length: 12 amino acids.